The sequence of this T cell receptor (beta chain) was determined in a study of shared clonotypes between healthy human individuals. Overall study context: The cohort comprised two women and a few men. Their ages spanned 18 to 49 years. Notes on the study in general: An effect of sequencing depth on clonotype sharing among donors was expected. Against clonotypes common to all four donors, non-shared ones had lower generation probabilities.

Samples underwent the assay at deep level. Clones were read by immunoSEQ multiplex PCR, and TCRdb kept only the in-frame ones, dropping some. The profile shows 600,000 or so clones, roughly 98% of them singletons. As to this clone: The target antigen is unknown.

Terminally differentiated effector memory CD45RA+ cells were left out of the naive CD8 fraction, which was CD45RO-negative and positively selected for CCR7. This CDR3 has 16 amino acids. In germline, CDR1 is LNHDA, CDR2 SQIVND (reference sequence). J lost 1 base, V lost 3 bases, and 6 bases had no gene match. The chain has TRBV19 and TRBJ1-5; 7 bases line up with TRBD1. This clonotype originated in a man aged 25 to 40 in good health. Specimen: naive CD8+ T cells sorted from blood. The CDR3 protein is CASSIHPTGSNQPQHF. CDR3 coding DNA: TGTGCCAGTAGTATTCATCCGACAGGGAGCAATCAGCCCCAGCATTTT.